Below are 6 T cell receptor beta chains sequenced from a single sample in a study of OX40 agonist ivuxolimab in advanced cancers. Some clones are missing from TCRdb's copy, which holds only in-frame ones; the method was immunoSEQ multiplex PCR. The profile shows about 80,000 clones, about 90% of them singletons. The source material was CD4+ or CD8+ T cells sorted from blood, sampled in a trial of the OX40 agonist ivuxolimab. Receptors were obtained from an adult with an advanced solid tumor such as melanoma, head and neck, liver or kidney cancer.

The J gene is TRBJ2-5, the V gene TRBV5-6; D perhaps matches TRBD2 (6 bases). The germline gives CDR1 SGHDT, CDR2 YYEEEE. The germline V and J ends were trimmed by 3 bases and 1 base, with 10 bases remaining between them. The CDR3 length is 14 residues. The CDR3 nucleotides are TGTGCCAGCAGCTCCCCCGGGGGCCAAGAGACCCAGTACTTC. Protein product: CASSSPGGQETQYF.

This chain links TRBV5-1 with TRBJ1-1, with D possibly TRBD1 on 5 matching bases. The germline V and J ends were trimmed by 0 bases and 0 bases, with 9 bases remaining between them. The length of the CDR3 is 15 residues. Germline V CDR1 and CDR2: SGHRS, YFSETQ. The CDR3 DNA follows: TGCGCCAGCAGCTTGGGACAGCCCATGAACACTGAAGCTTTCTTT. Its translation: CASSLGQPMNTEAFF.

The V call is TRBV27, the J call TRBJ2-3; 14 bases align to TRBD2. The CDR3 runs to 17 residues. Germline V gene data show CDR1 as MNHEY and CDR2 as SMNVEV (reference sequence). The V segment lost 7 bases and the J segment 5 bases; nucleotides outside the gene matches: 11. DNA for the CDR3: TGTGCCAGCACGGGACTAGCGGGGGCCCGGGGGGGAGATACGCAGTATTTT. It is translated as CASTGLAGARGGDTQYF.

This sequence joins TRBV6-5 and TRBJ1-2; 9 nucleotides line up with TRBD1. The CDR3 is 15 residues long. Germline loops: CDR1 MNHEY, CDR2 SVGAGI. J was trimmed by 4 bases and V by 6 bases; bases with no gene match: 9. The CDR3, as DNA: TGTGCCAGCAGCACGGGACAGGGATTCCGCTATGGCTACACCTTC. It is translated as CASSTGQGFRYGYTF.

This clone was recorded only once. A read error may produce the germline difference seen at one junction end. This rearrangement joins TRBV6-5 to TRBJ2-7; tentatively, D is TRBD2 (6 bases). The germline V gene has CDR1 MNHEY and CDR2 SVGAGI. CDR3 size: 15 residues. CDR3 region: CASSLKFGGSSEQYF. The CDR3 region has the DNA TGTGCCAGCAGTCTAAAATTCGGGGGTTCCTCCGAGCAGTACTTC.

The chain links TRBV19 to TRBJ1-5, with D hard to call. Germline V gene data show CDR1 as LNHDA and CDR2 as SQIVND (reference sequence). V lost 8 bases and J 2 bases, leaving 10 bases between the germline ends. The CDR3 is 13 amino acids. The CDR3 spells CASLAAGNQPQHF. The CDR3 nucleotides are TGTGCCAGTCTGGCGGCGGGCAATCAGCCCCAGCATTTT.